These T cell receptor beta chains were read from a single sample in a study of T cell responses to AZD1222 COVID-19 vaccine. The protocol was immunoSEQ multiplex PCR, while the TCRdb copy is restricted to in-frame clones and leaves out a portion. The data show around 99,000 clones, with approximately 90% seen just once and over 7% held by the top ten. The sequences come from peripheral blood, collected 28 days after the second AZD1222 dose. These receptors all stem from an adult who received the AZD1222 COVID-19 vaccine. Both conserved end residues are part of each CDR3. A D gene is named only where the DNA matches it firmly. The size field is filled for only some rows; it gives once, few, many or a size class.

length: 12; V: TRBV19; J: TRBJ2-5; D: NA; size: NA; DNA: TGTGCCAGTAGTGAGGGTGGGGAGACCCAGTACTTC; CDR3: CASSEGGETQYF
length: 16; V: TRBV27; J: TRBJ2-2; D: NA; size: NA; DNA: TGTGCCAGCAGTTTATTTGGGGGCCGTGGCGTCGGGGAGCTGTTTTTT; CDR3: CASSLFGGRGVGELFF
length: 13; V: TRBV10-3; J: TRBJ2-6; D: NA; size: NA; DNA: TGTGCCATCAGTGACTCTGGGGCCAACGTCCTGACTTTC; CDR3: CAISDSGANVLTF
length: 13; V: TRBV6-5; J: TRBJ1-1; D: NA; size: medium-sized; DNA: TGTGCCAGCACCAGAAGGGAGGAGTCTGAAGCTTTCTTT; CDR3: CASTRREESEAFF
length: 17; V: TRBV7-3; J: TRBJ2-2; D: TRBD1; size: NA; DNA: TGTGCCAGCAGCTCGGGGCGCAGGGGGCCTAACACCGGGGAGCTGTTTTTT; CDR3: CASSSGRRGPNTGELFF
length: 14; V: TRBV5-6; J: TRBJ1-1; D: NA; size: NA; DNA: TGTGCCAGCAGCTCGGGCGGACTCTCACCTAAAGCTTTCTTT; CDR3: CASSSGGLSPKAFF
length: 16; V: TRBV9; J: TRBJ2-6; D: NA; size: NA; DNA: TGTGCCAGCAGCGGAACAGGACTTTCTGGGGCCAACGTCCTGACTTTC; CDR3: CASSGTGLSGANVLTF
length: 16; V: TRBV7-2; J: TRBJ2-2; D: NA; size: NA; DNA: TGTGCCAGCAGCTTAAGTCTCGGTAGGGGGTCCGGGGAGCTGTTTTTT; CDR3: CASSLSLGRGSGELFF
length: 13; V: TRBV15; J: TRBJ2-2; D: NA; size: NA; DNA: TGTGCCACCAGCGGCCAGGGGACCGGGGAGCTGTTTTTT; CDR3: CATSGQGTGELFF
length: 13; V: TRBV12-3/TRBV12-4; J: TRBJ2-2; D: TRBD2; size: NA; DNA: TGTGCCACGACCTACGGGGGGACCGGGGAGCTGTTTTTT; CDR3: CATTYGGTGELFF
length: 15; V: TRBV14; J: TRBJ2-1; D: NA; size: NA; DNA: TGTGCCAGCAGCCAAGAAACGCTGGACTACAATGAGCAGTTCTTC; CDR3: CASSQETLDYNEQFF
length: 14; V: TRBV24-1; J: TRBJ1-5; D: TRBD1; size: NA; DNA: TGTGCCACCAGTGATTATGGACAGGTCCCCCACTTCCATTTT; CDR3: CATSDYGQVPHFHF
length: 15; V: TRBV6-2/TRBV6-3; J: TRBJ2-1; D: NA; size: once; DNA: TGTGCCAGCAGTTGGAGGGAATCCGCTACAACTCCCAAGTTCTTC; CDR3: CASSWRESATTPKFF
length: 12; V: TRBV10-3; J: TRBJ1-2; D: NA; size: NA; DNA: TGTGCCATCAGCCTCGACGGCTATGGCTACACCTTC; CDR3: CAISLDGYGYTF
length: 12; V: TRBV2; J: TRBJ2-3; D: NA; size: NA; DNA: TGTGCCAGCAGCTCAATTGCAGATACGCAGTATTTT; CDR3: CASSSIADTQYF
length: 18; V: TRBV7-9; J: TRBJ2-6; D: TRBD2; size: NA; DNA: TGTGCCAGCAGCTTAGGTCTAGCGGGGCTCTCTGGGGCCAACGTCCTGACTTTC; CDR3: CASSLGLAGLSGANVLTF
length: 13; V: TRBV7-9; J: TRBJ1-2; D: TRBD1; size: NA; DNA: TGTGCCAGCAGCACCCGGCAGGGACAGCACTACACCTTC; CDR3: CASSTRQGQHYTF
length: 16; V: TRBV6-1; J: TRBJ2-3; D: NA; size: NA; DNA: TGTGCCAGCAGTGGTTCTCGACAGGATAGCACAGATACGCAGTATTTT; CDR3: CASSGSRQDSTDTQYF
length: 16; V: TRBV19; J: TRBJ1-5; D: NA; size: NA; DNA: TGTGCCAGTAGTATAGATCCCGTTTGGATGGGTCAGCCCCAGCATTTT; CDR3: CASSIDPVWMGQPQHF
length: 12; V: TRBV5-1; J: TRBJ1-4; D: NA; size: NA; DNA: TGCGCCAGCAGCTTGGAGTCGGAAAAACTGTTTTTT; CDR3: CASSLESEKLFF
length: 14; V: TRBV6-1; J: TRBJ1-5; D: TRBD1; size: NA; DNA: TGTGCCAGCAGTGAAGTAGCAGGGGGTCAGCCCCAGCATTTT; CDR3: CASSEVAGGQPQHF
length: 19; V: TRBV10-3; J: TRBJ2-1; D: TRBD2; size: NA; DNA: TGTGCCATCAGCGCCTCGGGACTAGCGGGAGGGATCTCCTACAATGAGCAGTTCTTC; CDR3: CAISASGLAGGISYNEQFF
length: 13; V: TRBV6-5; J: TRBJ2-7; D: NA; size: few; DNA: TGTGCCAGCAGCCCCCAAGTGGCCGTCGAGCAGTACTTC; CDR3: CASSPQVAVEQYF
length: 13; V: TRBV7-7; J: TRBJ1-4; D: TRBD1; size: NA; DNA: TGTGCTATTTGGGACAGGACGAATGAAAAACTGTTTTTT; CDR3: CAIWDRTNEKLFF
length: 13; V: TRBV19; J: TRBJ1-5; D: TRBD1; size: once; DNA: TGTGCCAGTAGGGGACAGGGAAGTCAGCCCCAGCATTTT; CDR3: CASRGQGSQPQHF
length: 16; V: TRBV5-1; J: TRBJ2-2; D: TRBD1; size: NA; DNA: TGCGCCAGCAGCCAGGGGACAGGGTCCAACACCGGGGAGCTGTTTTTT; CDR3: CASSQGTGSNTGELFF
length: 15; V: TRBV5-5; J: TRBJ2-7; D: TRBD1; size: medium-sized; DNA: TGTGCCAGCAGCTACCGGGACAGCTTCGCCTACGAGCAGTACTTC; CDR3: CASSYRDSFAYEQYF
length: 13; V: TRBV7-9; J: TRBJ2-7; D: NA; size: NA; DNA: TGTGCCAGCAGCTTAGTGAGGGGGGCCGAGCAGTACTTC; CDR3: CASSLVRGAEQYF
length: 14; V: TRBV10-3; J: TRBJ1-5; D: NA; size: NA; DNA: TGTGCCATCAGTGACAGGACAGGCAATCAGCCCCAGCATTTT; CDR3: CAISDRTGNQPQHF
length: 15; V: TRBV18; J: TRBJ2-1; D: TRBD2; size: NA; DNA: TGTGCCAGCTCACAAACTAGCGGGGAGTACAATGAGCAGTTCTTC; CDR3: CASSQTSGEYNEQFF
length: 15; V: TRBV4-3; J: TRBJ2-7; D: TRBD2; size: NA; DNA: TGCGCCAGCAGCCAAGATCGGGGACTATCATACGAGCAGTACTTC; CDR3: CASSQDRGLSYEQYF
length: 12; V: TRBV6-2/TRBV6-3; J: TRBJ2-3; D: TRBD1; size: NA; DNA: TGTGCCAGCAGTACAGGGGCAGATACGCAGTATTTT; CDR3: CASSTGADTQYF
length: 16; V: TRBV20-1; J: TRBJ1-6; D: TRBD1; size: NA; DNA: TGCAGTGCTAGTCAAAAAGGGACAGGGGGAAATTCACCCCTCCACTTT; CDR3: CSASQKGTGGNSPLHF
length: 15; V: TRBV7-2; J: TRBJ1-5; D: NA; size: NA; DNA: TGTGCCAGCAGTAGAACAGGGTTGAAGAATCAGCCCCAGCATTTT; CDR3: CASSRTGLKNQPQHF
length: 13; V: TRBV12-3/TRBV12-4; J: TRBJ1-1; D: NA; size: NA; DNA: TGTGCCAGCAGTTTTGGTTTTAACACTGAAGCTTTCTTT; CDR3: CASSFGFNTEAFF
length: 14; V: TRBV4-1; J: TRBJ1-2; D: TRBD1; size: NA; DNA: TGCGCCAGCAGCCAAGTCGGGACAGGTGATGGCTACACCTTC; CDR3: CASSQVGTGDGYTF
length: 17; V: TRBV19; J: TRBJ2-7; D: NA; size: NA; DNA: TGTGCCAGTAGCTCCACTGGGGAGTCAAGCGGCTCCTACGAGCAGTACTTC; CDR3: CASSSTGESSGSYEQYF
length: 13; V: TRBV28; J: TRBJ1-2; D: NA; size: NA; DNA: TGTGCCAGCAGCCCCCTCCTTTCCTATGGCTACACCTTC; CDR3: CASSPLLSYGYTF
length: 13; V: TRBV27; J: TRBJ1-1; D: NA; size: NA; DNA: TGTGCCAGCAGTCTCCGGGAGAACACTGAAGCTTTCTTT; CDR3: CASSLRENTEAFF
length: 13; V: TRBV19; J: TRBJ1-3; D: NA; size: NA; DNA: TGTGCCAGTCTCAGGTCCTCTGGAAACACCATATATTTT; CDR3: CASLRSSGNTIYF